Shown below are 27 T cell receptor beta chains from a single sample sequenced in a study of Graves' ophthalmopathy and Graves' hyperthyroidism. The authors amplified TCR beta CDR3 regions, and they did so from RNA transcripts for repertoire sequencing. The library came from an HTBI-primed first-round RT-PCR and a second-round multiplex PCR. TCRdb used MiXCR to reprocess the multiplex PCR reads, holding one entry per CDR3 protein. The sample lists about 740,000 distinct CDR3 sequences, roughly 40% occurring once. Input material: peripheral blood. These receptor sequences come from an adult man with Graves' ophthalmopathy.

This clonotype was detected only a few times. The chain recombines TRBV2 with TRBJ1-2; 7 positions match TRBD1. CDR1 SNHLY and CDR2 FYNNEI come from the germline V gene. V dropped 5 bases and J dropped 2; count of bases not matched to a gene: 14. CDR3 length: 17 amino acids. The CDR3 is CASSQRPAGTVNYGYTF. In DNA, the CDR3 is TGTGCCAGCAGTCAGAGACCTGCCGGGACAGTGAACTATGGCTACACCTTC.

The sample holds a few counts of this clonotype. The CDR3 loop is CASSPSRVGRAGRGYTF. The CDR3 nucleotides are TGTGCCAGCAGCCCCAGCAGGGTGGGCAGGGCTGGGCGCGGCTACACCTTC. The chain combines TRBV9 with TRBJ1-2; weak D call: TRBD1 (5 bases). The V and J ends lost 4 bases and 8 bases respectively, with 27 bases between them. CDR1 is SGDLS and CDR2 is YYNGEE in the germline V gene. This CDR3 spans 17 amino acids.

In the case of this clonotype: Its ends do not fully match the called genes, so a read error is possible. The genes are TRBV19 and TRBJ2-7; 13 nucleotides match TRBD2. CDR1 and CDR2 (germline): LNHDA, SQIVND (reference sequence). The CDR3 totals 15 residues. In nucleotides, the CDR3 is TGTGCCAGTAGTATAGAAACTAGCGGGAGGGCCCCCCGATTTTTC. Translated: CASSIETSGRAPRFF.

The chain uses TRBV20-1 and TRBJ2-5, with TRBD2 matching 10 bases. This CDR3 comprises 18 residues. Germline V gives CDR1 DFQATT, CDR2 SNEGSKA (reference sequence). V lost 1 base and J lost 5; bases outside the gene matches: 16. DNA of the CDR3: TGCAGTGCTAGAGTAGCAGGGCTAGCGGGAGTTAGGAGGGAGACCCAGTACTTC. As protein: CSARVAGLAGVRRETQYF.

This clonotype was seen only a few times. The CDR3 nucleotides are TGTGCCAGCAGCTCGCGGGGCCAGTACTACGAGCAGTACTTC. This translates into CASSSRGQYYEQYF. This chain links TRBV11-2 with TRBJ2-7; TRBD2 is a possible D gene (6 bases). The germline V and J ends were trimmed by 4 bases and 3 bases, with 13 bases remaining between them. CDR1 is SGHAT and CDR2 is FQNNGV in the germline V gene. The CDR3 has 14 amino acids. Full variable domain (missing parts from reference TRBV11-2 and TRBJ2-7): EAGVAQSPRYKIIEKRQSVAFWCNPISGHATLYWYQQILGQGPKLLIQFQNNGVVDDSQLPKDRFSAERLKGVDSTLKIQPAKLEDSAVYLCASSSRGQYYEQYFGPGTRLTVT.

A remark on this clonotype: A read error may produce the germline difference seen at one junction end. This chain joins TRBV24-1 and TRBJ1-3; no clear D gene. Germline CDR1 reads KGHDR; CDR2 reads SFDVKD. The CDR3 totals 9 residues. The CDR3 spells CATSDKDLF. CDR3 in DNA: TGTGCCACCAGTGATAAGGACCTTTTT.

CDR3 DNA sequence: TGTGCCACCAGCAGAGATCGGAATAGTAAGGACACCGGGGAGCTGTTTTTT. It codes for CATSRDRNSKDTGELFF. The chain combines TRBV15 with TRBJ2-2; no definite D call. V dropped 0 bases and J dropped 3 bases, with 14 bases sitting between them. The CDR3 has 17 amino acids. In germline, CDR1 is LNHNV, CDR2 YYDKDF (reference sequence).

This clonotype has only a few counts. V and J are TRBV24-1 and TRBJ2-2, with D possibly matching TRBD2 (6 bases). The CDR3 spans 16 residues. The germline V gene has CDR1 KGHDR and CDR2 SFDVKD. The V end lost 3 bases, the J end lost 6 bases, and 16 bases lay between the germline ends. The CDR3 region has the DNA TGTGCCACCAGTGATCTTACCGGGACTGCACCCGGGGAGCTGTTTTTT. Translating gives CATSDLTGTAPGELFF.

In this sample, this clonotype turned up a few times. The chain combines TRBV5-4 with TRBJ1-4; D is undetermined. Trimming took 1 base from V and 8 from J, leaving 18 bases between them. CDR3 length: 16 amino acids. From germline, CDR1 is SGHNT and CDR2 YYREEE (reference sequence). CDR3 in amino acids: CASSLRGRDSQEKLFF. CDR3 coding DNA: TGTGCCAGCAGCTTGCGGGGTCGTGACTCGCAAGAAAAACTGTTTTTT.

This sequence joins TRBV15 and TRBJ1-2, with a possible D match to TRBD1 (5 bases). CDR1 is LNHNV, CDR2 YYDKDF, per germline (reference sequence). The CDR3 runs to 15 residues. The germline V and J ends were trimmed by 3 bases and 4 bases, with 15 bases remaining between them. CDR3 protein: CATSSFVETAYGYTF. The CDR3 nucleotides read TGTGCCACCAGCAGCTTTGTAGAGACAGCCTATGGCTACACCTTC. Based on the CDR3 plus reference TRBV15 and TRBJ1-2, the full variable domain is DAMVIQNPRYQVTQFGKPVTLSCSQTLNHNVMYWYQQKSSQAPKLLFHYYDKDFNNEADTPDNFQSRRPNTSFCFLDIRSPGLGDTAMYLCATSSFVETAYGYTFGSGTRLTVV.

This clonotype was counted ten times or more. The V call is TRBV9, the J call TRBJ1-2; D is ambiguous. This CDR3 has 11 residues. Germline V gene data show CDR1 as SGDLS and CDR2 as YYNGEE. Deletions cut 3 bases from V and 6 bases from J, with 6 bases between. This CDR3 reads CASSGGDGYTF. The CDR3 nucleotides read TGTGCCAGCAGCGGCGGGGATGGCTACACCTTC.

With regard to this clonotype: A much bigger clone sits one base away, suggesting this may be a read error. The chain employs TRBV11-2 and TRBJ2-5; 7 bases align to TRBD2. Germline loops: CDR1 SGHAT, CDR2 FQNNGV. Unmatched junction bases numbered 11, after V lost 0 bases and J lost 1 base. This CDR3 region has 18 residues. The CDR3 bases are TGTGCCAGCAGCTTAGATCCGCCTAGCGGATACTTCCAAGAGACCCAGTACTTC. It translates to CASSLDPPSGYFQETQYF.

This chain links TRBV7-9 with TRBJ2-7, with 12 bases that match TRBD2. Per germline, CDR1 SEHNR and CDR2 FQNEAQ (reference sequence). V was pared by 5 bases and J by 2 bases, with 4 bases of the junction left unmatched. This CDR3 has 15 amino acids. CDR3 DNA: TGTGCCAGCAGCCCCTGGACTAGCGGGACCTACGAGCAGTACTTC. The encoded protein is CASSPWTSGTYEQYF.

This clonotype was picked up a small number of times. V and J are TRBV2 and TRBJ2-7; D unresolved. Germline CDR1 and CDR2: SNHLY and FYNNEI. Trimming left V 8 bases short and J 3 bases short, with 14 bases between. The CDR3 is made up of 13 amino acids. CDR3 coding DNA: TGTGCCAGCCTCCATCGGGTGGTCTACGAGCAGTACTTC. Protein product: CASLHRVVYEQYF.

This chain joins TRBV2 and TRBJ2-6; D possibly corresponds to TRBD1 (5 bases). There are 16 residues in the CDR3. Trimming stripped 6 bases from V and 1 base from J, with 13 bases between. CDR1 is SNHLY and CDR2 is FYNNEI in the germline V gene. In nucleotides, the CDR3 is TGTGCCAGCAGCATCGTCAGGGCTTCTGGGGCCAACGTCCTGACTTTC. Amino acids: CASSIVRASGANVLTF.

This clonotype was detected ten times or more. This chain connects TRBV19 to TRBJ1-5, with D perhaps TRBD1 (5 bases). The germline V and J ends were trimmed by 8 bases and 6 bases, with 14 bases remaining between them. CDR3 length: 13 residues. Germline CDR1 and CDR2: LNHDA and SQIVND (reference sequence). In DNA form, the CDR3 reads TGTGCCAGTTCCTCAGGGTTGTTTCAGCCCCAGCATTTT. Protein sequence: CASSSGLFQPQHF.

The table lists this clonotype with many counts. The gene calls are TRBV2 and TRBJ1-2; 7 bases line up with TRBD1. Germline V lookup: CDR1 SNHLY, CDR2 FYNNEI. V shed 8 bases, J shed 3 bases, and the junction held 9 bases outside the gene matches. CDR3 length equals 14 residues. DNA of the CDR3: TGTGCCAGCGGCAAAAACAGGGGTGACTATGGCTACACCTTC. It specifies CASGKNRGDYGYTF.

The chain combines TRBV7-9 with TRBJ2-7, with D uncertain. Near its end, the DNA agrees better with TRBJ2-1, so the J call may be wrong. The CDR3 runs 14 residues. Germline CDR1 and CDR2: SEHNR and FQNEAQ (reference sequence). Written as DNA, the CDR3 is TGTGCCAGCAGCCCATTCGACTGGGGCAATGAGCAGTTCTTC. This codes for CASSPFDWGNEQFF.

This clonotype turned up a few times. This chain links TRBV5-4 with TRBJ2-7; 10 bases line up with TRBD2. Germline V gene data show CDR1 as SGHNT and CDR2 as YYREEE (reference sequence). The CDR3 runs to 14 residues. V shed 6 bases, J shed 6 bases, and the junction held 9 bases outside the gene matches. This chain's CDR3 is CASIGAGGPGEQYF. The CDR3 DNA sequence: TGTGCCAGCATTGGAGCGGGAGGGCCCGGCGAGCAGTACTTC. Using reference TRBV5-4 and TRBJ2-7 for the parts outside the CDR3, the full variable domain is ETGVTQSPTHLIKTRGQQVTLRCSSQSGHNTVSWYQQALGQGPQFIFQYYREEENGRGNFPPRFSGLQFPNYSSELNVNALELDDSALYLCASIGAGGPGEQYFGPGTRLTVT.

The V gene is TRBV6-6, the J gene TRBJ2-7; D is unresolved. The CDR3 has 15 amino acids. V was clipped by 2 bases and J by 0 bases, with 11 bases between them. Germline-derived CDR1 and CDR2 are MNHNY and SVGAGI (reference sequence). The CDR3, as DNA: TGTGCCAGCAGTTACGGTGCGGTTGACTCCTACGAGCAGTACTTC. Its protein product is CASSYGAVDSYEQYF.

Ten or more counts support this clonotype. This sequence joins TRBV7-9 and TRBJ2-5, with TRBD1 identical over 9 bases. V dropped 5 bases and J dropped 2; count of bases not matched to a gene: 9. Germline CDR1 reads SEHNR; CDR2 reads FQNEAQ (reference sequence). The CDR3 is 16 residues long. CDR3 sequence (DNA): TGTGCCAGCAGCCTAAGGACAGGGGTGCGTCAAGAGACCCAGTACTTC. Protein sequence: CASSLRTGVRQETQYF.

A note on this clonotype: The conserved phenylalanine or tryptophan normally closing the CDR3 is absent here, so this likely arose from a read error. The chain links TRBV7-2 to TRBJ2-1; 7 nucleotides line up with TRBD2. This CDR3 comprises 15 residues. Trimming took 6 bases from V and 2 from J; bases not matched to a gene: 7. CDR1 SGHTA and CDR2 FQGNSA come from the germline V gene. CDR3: CASSKSGVTYNEQFV. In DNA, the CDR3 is TGTGCCAGCAGTAAAAGCGGGGTAACCTACAATGAGCAGTTCGTC.

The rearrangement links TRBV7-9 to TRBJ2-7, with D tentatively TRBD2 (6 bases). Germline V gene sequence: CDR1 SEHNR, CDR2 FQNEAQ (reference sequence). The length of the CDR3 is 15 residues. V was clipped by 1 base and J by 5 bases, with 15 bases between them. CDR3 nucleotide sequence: TGTGCCAGCAGCTTAGTCTCGGGACTGGGAGACGAGCAGTACTTC. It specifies CASSLVSGLGDEQYF.

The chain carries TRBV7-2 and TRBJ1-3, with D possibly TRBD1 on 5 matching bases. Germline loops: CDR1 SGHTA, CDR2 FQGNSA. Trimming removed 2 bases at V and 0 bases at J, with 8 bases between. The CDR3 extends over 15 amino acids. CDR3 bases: TGTGCCAGCAGCTTATGGACATACTCTGGAAACACCATATATTTT. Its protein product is CASSLWTYSGNTIYF.

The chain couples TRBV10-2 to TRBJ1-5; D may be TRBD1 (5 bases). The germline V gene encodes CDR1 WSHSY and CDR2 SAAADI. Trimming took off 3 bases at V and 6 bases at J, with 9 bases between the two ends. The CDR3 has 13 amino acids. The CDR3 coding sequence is TGCGCCAGCAGTGATGGGGGGGTTCAGCCCCAGCATTTT. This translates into CASSDGGVQPQHF.

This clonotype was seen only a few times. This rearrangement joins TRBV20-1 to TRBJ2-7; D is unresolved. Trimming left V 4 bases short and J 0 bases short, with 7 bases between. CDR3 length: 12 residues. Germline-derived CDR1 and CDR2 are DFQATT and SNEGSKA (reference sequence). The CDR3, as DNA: TGCAGTGCTACCCGTGGCTCCTACGAGCAGTACTTC. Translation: CSATRGSYEQYF.

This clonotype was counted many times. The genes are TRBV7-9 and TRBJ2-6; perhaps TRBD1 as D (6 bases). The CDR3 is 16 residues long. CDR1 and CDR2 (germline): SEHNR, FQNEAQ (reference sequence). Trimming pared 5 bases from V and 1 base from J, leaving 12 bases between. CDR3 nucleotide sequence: TGTGCCAGCAGCGCCCCGGACAGTTCTGGGGCCAACGTCCTGACTTTC. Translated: CASSAPDSSGANVLTF.